Here is one T cell receptor beta chain with its context. Its antigen remains undetermined. The sample holds no much larger clone one base away, and base qualities are not on file. TCRbeta CDR3 regions were amplified from genomic DNA using the immunoSEQ Assay, a bias-controlled multiplex PCR. The paper's data handling went like this. Within the assay, amplification of reference gene primers was used to estimate how many nucleated cells each sample contained. To quantify the absolute abundance of each unique TCRbeta CDR3 rearrangement, sequence reads were collapsed and filtered. For each sample, productive Simpson clonality was calculated by taking the square root of Simpson's diversity index across productive rearrangements. TCRdb stores this immuneACCESS table with in-frame sequences only. Part of the clones is absent; in the studies checked, under half of the shortfall reflects unresolved V genes, and no reason is known for the rest. V and J calls and clone size are as listed in that table; D and trimming were resolved from the DNA. The sample contains about 59,000 clones, roughly 79% of them found a single time. Approximately 30% of the sample is held by the ten biggest clonotypes.

The data stem from a study of blood T cell repertoires in COVID-19 (dated by TCRdb to the early 2020s). Study-wide context: The collaborator samples originated in the United States, Italy and Spain and spanned the acute and convalescent phases of COVID-19. The repertoires were released in a freely available public database meant as a resource for research on the immune response to SARS-CoV-2. The dataset comprised deeply sampled blood TCRbeta repertoires from subjects exposed to, actively infected with, or recovered from COVID-19. The sample metadata nearly always contained a de-identified subject ID, COVID-19 status, age in years and sex. Samples were obtained from the ongoing ImmuneRACE study (first 160 participants) and from over a thousand subjects provided by 6 global collaborators. The prospective study material was composed of cDNA or gDNA derived from T cells, B-cell-depleted T cells, or PBMCs. Where HLA class I and class II types were available, the types were taken from metadata supplied by the sample provider, not from assay-based typing. The study at large found these results: Clinical and demographic metadata were provided uncurated, with the amount varying by source and participant.

Whole blood was collected in K2EDTA tubes by collaborating institutions according to the institutions' own protocols. For TCRbeta analysis, collaborator samples were shipped as frozen whole blood, as isolated PBMCs, or as DNA extracted from either sample type. The CDR1 and CDR2 encoded by the germline V gene (reference sequence) are LNHDA and SQIVND. Trimming accounts for 5 bases at V and 9 bases at J, while the number of junction bases matched to no gene is 10. The CDR3 measures 14 amino acids from cysteine to phenylalanine. Only CDR3 DNA is held: 42 bases, read in frame from base 1. The sequence links TRBV19 to TRBJ2-5; the junction holds 9 bases that match TRBD1. Sequencing input: peripheral blood. This receptor was obtained from a woman aged 80 or over with active or convalescent COVID-19. The nucleotide sequence reads as follows: TGTGCCAGTAGTCCCACAGGGGGCGCTTTCCCCCAGTACTTC. This sequence encodes CASSPTGGAFPQYF. Where the CDR3 stops, the reference TRBV19 and TRBJ2-5 genes take over; the full variable domain is DGGITQSPKYLFRKEGQNVTLSCEQNLNHDAMYWYRQDPGQGLRLIYYSQIVNDFQKGDIAEGYSVSREKKESFPLTVTSAQKNPTAFYLCASSPTGGAFPQYFGPGTRLLVL.